This TCR beta chain stems from a study of blood T cell repertoires in COVID-19. Study-wide background: The United States, Italy and Spain provided the acute and convalescent COVID-19 samples.

This CDR3 region has 18 residues. Per germline, CDR1 LGHNA and CDR2 YSLEER. V lost 2 bases and J lost 2; bases outside the gene matches: 9. This clone has just one count. Method: immunoSEQ multiplex PCR; TCRdb's copy keeps in-frame clones and lacks some. The sample holds 180,000 or so clones; approximately 89% are singletons and the top ten take approximately 2.3%. The TCR was taken from a woman in her thirties or forties with acute COVID-19. This rearrangement joins TRBV4-3 to TRBJ2-1; 10 bases are a match to TRBD2. The sequenced sample was PBMCs or T cells enriched from blood (not recorded which). CDR3 region: CASSQSSSGSGPYNEQFF. CDR3 nucleotide sequence: TGCGCCAGCAGCCAATCGTCTAGCGGGAGTGGTCCCTACAATGAGCAGTTCTTC.